This T cell receptor (beta chain) was sequenced during a study of technical replicates of blood from a few donors. CDR1 is WNHNN and CDR2 is SYGVQD in the germline V gene (reference sequence). The CDR3 is made up of 14 amino acids. Trimming cost V 2 bases and J 6 bases; bases outside gene matches: 6. Clones were sequenced by immunoSEQ multiplex PCR, and TCRdb holds only the in-frame ones, with some missing. The sample has some 87,000 clones; around 96% are singletons. This clone showed up just once. The sequencing sample was made of T cells isolated from PBMCs. The sequence was collected from a human donor in good health. The J gene is TRBJ2-7, the V gene TRBV10-1; 8 bases line up with TRBD2. For the CDR3, the DNA is TGCGCCAGCAGTGAGAACGGGAGGGCCACCGAGCAGTACTTC. It is translated as CASSENGRATEQYF.